One and the same sample provided the 9 T cell receptor beta chains below, sequenced in a study of T cell changes during pregnancy in multiple sclerosis. Data came from immunoSEQ multiplex PCR; TCRdb stores just in-frame clones and leaves some out. The table has 95,000 to 100,000 clones, 80% to 95% seen once; the top ten hold over 3%. The sequencing used peripheral blood, collected in the second trimester of pregnancy. The receptor set was obtained from a female donor with multiple sclerosis, enrolled in a pregnancy study.

This clone was recorded only once. CDR3 sequence: CASSQKQGQIYGYTF. The DNA for the CDR3 is TGTGCCAGCAGCCAAAAACAGGGGCAGATCTATGGCTACACCTTC. The chain joins TRBV16 to TRBJ1-2; 7 bases are shared with TRBD1. CDR3 size: 15 residues. V was clipped by 2 bases and J by 4 bases; unmatched bases: 7. CDR1 is KGHSY and CDR2 is FQNENV in the germline V gene. The entire variable domain, with the rest obtained from reference TRBV16 and TRBJ1-2, is as follows: GEEVAQTPKHLVRGEGQKAKLYCAPIKGHSYVFWYQQVLKNEFKFLISFQNENVFDETGMPKERFSAKCLPNSPCSLEIQATKLEDSAVYFCASSQKQGQIYGYTFGSGTRLTVV.

This sequence joins TRBV29-1 and TRBJ2-3; 7 positions match TRBD2. The germline CDR1 and CDR2 sequences are SQVTM and ANQGSEA. The V segment lost 5 bases and the J segment 1 base; nucleotides outside the gene matches: 15. The CDR3 sequence is 17 residues long. As DNA, the CDR3 is TGCAGCGTTACCCTTGGGGGAGGGCCCTCGGGCACAGATACGCAGTATTTT. Protein sequence: CSVTLGGGPSGTDTQYF.

V is TRBV29-1 and J is TRBJ2-1; 9 bases align to TRBD2. The J segment lost 12 bases and the V segment lost 6 bases, leaving 15 bases of the junction unmatched. This CDR3 comprises 14 residues. CDR1 is SQVTM, CDR2 ANQGSEA, per germline. CDR3 region: CSVEGLAGPQGQFF. CDR3 DNA sequence: TGCAGCGTCGAGGGGCTAGCGGGACCCCAGGGGCAGTTCTTC.

The chain joins TRBV29-1 to TRBJ2-1; TRBD2 matches at 8 bases. Trimming cost V 4 bases and J 10 bases; bases outside gene matches: 6. Germline CDR1 reads SQVTM; CDR2 reads ANQGSEA. This CDR3 contains 12 residues. Written as DNA, the CDR3 is TGCAGCGTTGGAGCTAGCGGGCCGGAGCAGTTCTTC. Its protein is CSVGASGPEQFF.

The chain has TRBV29-1 and TRBJ2-7, with 9 bases fitting TRBD1. The CDR3 runs to 12 residues. The germline CDR1 and CDR2 sequences are SQVTM and ANQGSEA. The CDR3 bases are TGCAGTGGCCGGACAGGGGCCTACGAGCAGTACTTC. Its translation: CSGRTGAYEQYF.

This clone was observed once. The chain couples TRBV29-1 to TRBJ2-4; 8 bases agree with TRBD2. The CDR3 runs to 14 residues. The J segment lost 8 bases and the V segment lost 1 base, leaving 7 bases of the junction unmatched. Germline V gives CDR1 SQVTM, CDR2 ANQGSEA. The CDR3 bases are TGCAGCGTTGAAGTGGTGGCGGGAGGTGACATTCAGTACTTC. This gives the protein CSVEVVAGGDIQYF.

The rearrangement uses TRBV5-1 and TRBJ2-3; D is unclear. From germline, CDR1 is SGHRS and CDR2 YFSETQ. Trimming shortened V by 3 bases and J by 0 bases, and 14 bases separated the two germline ends. This CDR3 has 16 amino acids. CDR3 bases: TGCGCCAGCAGCTATCTAGGATCTGGTAGCACAGATACGCAGTATTTT. Its protein is CASSYLGSGSTDTQYF.

This chain uses TRBV7-2 with TRBJ2-2; D remains ambiguous. Trimming left V 7 bases short and J 9 bases short, with 15 bases between. The germline gives CDR1 SGHTA, CDR2 FQGNSA. The CDR3 spans 13 residues. CDR3 in amino acids: CASTPGSLRELFF. The CDR3 region has the DNA TGTGCCAGCACCCCCGGGTCTCTCAGGGAGCTGTTTTTT.

The genes are TRBV4-2 and TRBJ1-4, with 10 bases aligning to TRBD1. CDR3 length: 17 amino acids. V lost 0 bases, J lost 6 bases, and 7 bases stayed unmatched. Per germline, CDR1 LGHNA and CDR2 YNFKEQ. CDR3 in DNA: TGTGCCAGCAGCCAAGATATGATCGGGACAGGGGATGAAAAACTGTTTTTT. Protein sequence: CASSQDMIGTGDEKLFF.